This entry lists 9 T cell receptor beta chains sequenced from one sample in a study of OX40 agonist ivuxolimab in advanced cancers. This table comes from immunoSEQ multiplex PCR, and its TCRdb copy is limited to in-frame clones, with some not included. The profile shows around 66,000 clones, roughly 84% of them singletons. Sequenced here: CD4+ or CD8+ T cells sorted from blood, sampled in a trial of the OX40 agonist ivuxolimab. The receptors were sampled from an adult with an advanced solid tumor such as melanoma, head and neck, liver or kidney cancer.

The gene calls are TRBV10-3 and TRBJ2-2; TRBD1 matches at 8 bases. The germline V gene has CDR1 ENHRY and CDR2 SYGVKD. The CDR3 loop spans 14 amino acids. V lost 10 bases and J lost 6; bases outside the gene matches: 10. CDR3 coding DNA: TGTGCCACCAGGGGACAGGTCTCACCCGGGGAGCTGTTTTTT. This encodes CATRGQVSPGELFF.

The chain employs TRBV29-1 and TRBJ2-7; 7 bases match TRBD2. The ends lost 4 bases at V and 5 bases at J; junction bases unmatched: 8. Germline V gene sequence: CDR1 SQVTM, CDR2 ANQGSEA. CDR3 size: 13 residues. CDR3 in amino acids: CSVAPHAGDEQYF. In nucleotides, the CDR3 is TGCAGCGTTGCCCCCCACGCGGGGGACGAGCAGTACTTC.

CDR3 region: CASSLGRGVDEQYF. The CDR3 DNA reads TGTGCCAGCAGCTTAGGCAGGGGGGTAGACGAGCAGTACTTC. V usage is TRBV7-8 and J usage is TRBJ2-7; possibly TRBD1 for D (7 bases). Germline CDR1 is SGHVS and CDR2 is FQNEAQ. The CDR3 contains 14 residues. V lost 1 base to trimming and J lost 5 bases, with 12 bases between them.

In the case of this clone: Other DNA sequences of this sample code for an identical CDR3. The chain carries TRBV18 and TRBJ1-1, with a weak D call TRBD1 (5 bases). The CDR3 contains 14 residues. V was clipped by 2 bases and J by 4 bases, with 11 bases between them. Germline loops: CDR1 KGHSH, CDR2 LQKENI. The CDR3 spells CASSPGVGGTEAFF. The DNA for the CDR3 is TGTGCCAGCTCACCAGGCGTCGGGGGCACTGAAGCTTTCTTT.

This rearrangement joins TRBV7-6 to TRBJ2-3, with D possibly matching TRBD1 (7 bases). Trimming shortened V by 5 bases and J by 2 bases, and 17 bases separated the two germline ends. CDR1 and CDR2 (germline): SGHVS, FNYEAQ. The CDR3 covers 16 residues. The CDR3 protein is CASSLQGGFNTDTQYF. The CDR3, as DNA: TGTGCCAGCAGCCTGCAGGGGGGCTTCAACACAGATACGCAGTATTTT.

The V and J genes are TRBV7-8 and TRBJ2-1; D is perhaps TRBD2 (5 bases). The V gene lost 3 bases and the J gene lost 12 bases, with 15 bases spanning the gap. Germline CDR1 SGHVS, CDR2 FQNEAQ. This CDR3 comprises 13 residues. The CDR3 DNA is TGTGCCAGCAGCTTCAGAACAGCGGCTGGGCAGTTCTTC. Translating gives CASSFRTAAGQFF. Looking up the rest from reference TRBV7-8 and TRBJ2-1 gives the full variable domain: GAGVSQSPRYKVAKRGQDVALRCDPISGHVSLFWYQQALGQGPEFLTYFQNEAQLDKSGLPSDRFFAERPEGSVSTLKIQRTQQEDSAVYLCASSFRTAAGQFFGPGTRLTVL.

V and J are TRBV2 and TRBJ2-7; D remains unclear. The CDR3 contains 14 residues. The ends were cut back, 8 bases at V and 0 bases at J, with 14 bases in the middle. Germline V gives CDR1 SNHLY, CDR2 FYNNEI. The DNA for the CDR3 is TGTGCCAGCCCTCGAGACGGCCTCTCCTACGAGCAGTACTTC. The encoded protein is CASPRDGLSYEQYF.

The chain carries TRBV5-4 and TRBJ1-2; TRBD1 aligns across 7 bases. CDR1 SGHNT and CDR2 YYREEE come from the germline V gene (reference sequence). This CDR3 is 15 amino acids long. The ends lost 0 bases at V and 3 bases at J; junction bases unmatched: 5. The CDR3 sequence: CASSLDQGGYYGYTF. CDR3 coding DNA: TGTGCCAGCAGCTTGGACCAGGGGGGATACTATGGCTACACCTTC.

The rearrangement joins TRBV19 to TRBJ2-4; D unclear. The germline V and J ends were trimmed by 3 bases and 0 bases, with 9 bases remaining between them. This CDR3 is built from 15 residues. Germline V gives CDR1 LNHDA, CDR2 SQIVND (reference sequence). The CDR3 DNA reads TGTGCCAGTAGTATCGTCAACATAGCCAAAAACATTCAGTACTTC. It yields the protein CASSIVNIAKNIQYF.